This entry lists 24 T cell receptor beta chains sequenced from one sample in a study of early T cells in non-severe SARS-CoV-2 infection. TCRdb fed the 5' RACE reads into MiXCR, producing one record per CDR3 protein. The table lists tens of thousands of distinct CDR3 sequences, 3% to 4.5% of them singletons. The specimen sequenced was whole blood. Source of these receptors: an adult who was a healthcare worker with PCR-confirmed SARS-CoV-2 infection or an uninfected control (not recorded which).

This clonotype occurred many times. CDR3 coding DNA: TGCGCCAGCAGCCAAGGACTAGCGGGAATAGATACGCAGTATTTT. It yields the protein CASSQGLAGIDTQYF. The chain combines TRBV4-3 with TRBJ2-3, with 11 bases aligning to TRBD2. Germline V gene lookup returns CDR1 LGHNA and CDR2 YSLEER. The CDR3 length is 15 residues. J gave up 5 bases and V 1 base, and 2 bases lay outside the gene matches.

In its sample, this clonotype was seen many times. The V gene is TRBV6-2 or TRBV6-3, the J gene TRBJ2-7; the D gene is possibly TRBD2 (6 bases). The CDR3 has 17 amino acids. CDR1 is MNHEY and CDR2 is SVGEGT in the germline V gene. V was cut by 7 bases and J by 2 bases, with 24 bases left in between. The CDR3 is CASTPSPDWSGPYEQYF. The CDR3 DNA sequence: TGTGCCAGCACCCCGAGCCCGGACTGGAGCGGGCCCTACGAGCAGTACTTC.

This clonotype was seen ten or more times. The rearrangement joins TRBV20-1 to TRBJ2-3, with 8 bases lining up with TRBD2. Germline V gene lookup returns CDR1 DFQATT and CDR2 SNEGSKA (reference sequence). V lost 0 bases and J lost 5; bases outside the gene matches: 16. The CDR3 length is 18 residues. DNA for the CDR3: TGCAGTGCTAGAGATTCGTCGGCGGGAGGAATTGGGTTAGATACGCAGTATTTT. It yields the protein CSARDSSAGGIGLDTQYF.

This clonotype was seen only a few times. The chain uses TRBV7-9 and TRBJ2-3, with TRBD2 as a possible D gene (5 bases). CDR1 and CDR2 (germline): SEHNR, FQNEAQ (reference sequence). This CDR3 is built from 13 residues. V was cut by 5 bases and J by 1 base, with 7 bases left in between. As DNA, the CDR3 is TGTGCCAGCAGCCGTAGCGGCACAGATACGCAGTATTTT. Protein product: CASSRSGTDTQYF.

This clonotype came up many times. The chain uses TRBV7-9 and TRBJ2-3; D perhaps matches TRBD2 (6 bases). The V gene's germline CDR1 is SEHNR and CDR2 FQNEAQ (reference sequence). Between the trimmed V and J ends, which lost 1 base and 2 bases, there was a span of 13 bases. The CDR3 is 16 residues long. The DNA for the CDR3 is TGTGCCAGCAGCTTAGTGGGCGGGATTCCCACAGATACGCAGTATTTT. This codes for CASSLVGGIPTDTQYF.

This clonotype has ten or more counts. The gene calls are TRBV27 and TRBJ1-1; D might be TRBD1 (5 bases). CDR3 length equals 13 residues. With 3 bases removed from V and 1 base from J, the gap between germline ends came to 6 bases. Germline CDR1 is MNHEY and CDR2 is SMNVEV (reference sequence). CDR3: CASSLGPNTEAFF. In DNA, the CDR3 is TGTGCCAGCAGTTTGGGGCCGAACACTGAAGCTTTCTTT.

This clonotype was counted ten times or more. The rearrangement links TRBV19 to TRBJ2-1; 9 nucleotides match TRBD2. The germline CDR1 and CDR2 sequences are LNHDA and SQIVND (reference sequence). Germline trimming cut 6 bases from V and 2 bases from J; bases unmatched to any gene: 5. The CDR3 has 15 amino acids. The CDR3 loop reads CASSLLAGAYNEQFF. The CDR3 DNA follows: TGTGCCAGTAGCTTATTAGCGGGGGCCTACAATGAGCAGTTCTTC. Supplemented by reference TRBV19 and TRBJ2-1, the full variable domain reads DGGITQSPKYLFRKEGQNVTLSCEQNLNHDAMYWYRQDPGQGLRLIYYSQIVNDFQKGDIAEGYSVSREKKESFPLTVTSAQKNPTAFYLCASSLLAGAYNEQFFGPGTRLTVL.

The table lists this clonotype with many counts. This chain connects TRBV7-8 to TRBJ2-1; 12 positions agree with TRBD2. Trimming at V came to 3 bases and at J to 4 bases, leaving 1 base not matched to a gene. Looked up from germline, CDR1 is SGHVS and CDR2 is FQNEAQ. The CDR3 runs 15 residues. This chain's CDR3 is CASSFGLAGYNEQFF. The DNA of the CDR3 is TGTGCCAGCAGCTTTGGACTAGCGGGGTACAATGAGCAGTTCTTC.

This clonotype showed up many times. This chain joins TRBV20-1 and TRBJ2-7; no clear D. Trimming removed 5 bases from V and 4 bases from J, with 21 bases in between. There are 15 residues in the CDR3. CDR1 is DFQATT and CDR2 is SNEGSKA in the germline V gene (reference sequence). CDR3 bases: TGCAGTGCTCCCCCCGACGGCGGAGCCCGGTACGAGCAGTACTTC. Amino acids: CSAPPDGGARYEQYF.

Many counts were recorded for this clonotype. The V call is TRBV14, the J call TRBJ2-4; D is unclear. The CDR3 has 17 residues. Germline V gives CDR1 SGHDN, CDR2 FVKESK. Trimming removed 1 base at V and 0 bases at J, with 13 bases between. CDR3 region: CASSQGGIAAAKNIQYF. CDR3 bases: TGTGCCAGCAGCCAAGGTGGAATAGCCGCAGCCAAAAACATTCAGTACTTC.

The genes are TRBV25-1 and TRBJ2-3, with D tentatively TRBD2 (6 bases). CDR1 and CDR2 (germline): MGHDK, SYGVNS. Trimming removed 9 bases from V and 2 bases from J, with 12 bases in between. This CDR3 is built from 13 residues. CDR3 DNA: TGTGCCAGTCAGCCGGGAGTCACAGATACGCAGTATTTT. Amino acids: CASQPGVTDTQYF.

There are many counts of this clonotype. The chain joins TRBV28 to TRBJ2-7; D might be TRBD1 (6 bases). CDR3 length equals 13 residues. With 5 bases removed from V and 6 bases from J, the gap between germline ends came to 14 bases. The germline V gene encodes CDR1 MDHEN and CDR2 SYDVKM. The CDR3 reads CASSGHREFEQYV. In nucleotides, the CDR3 is TGTGCCAGCAGTGGTCACAGGGAGTTCGAGCAGTACGTC.

This clonotype appeared many times. The rearrangement uses TRBV28 and TRBJ1-4; 7 bases fit TRBD1. There are 12 residues in the CDR3. The junction had 0 bases not matched to a gene; V was cut back by 5 bases and J by 6 bases. In germline, CDR1 is MDHEN, CDR2 SYDVKM. Here the CDR3 DNA reads TGTGCCAGCAGTGGGACAGATGAAAAACTGTTTTTT. It translates to CASSGTDEKLFF.

This clonotype was seen ten or more times. The chain joins TRBV18 to TRBJ2-2; 7 bases align to TRBD2. With V trimmed by 0 bases and J by 7 bases, 5 bases remained unmatched. CDR3 length: 15 residues. Looked up from germline, CDR1 is KGHSH and CDR2 is LQKENI. CDR3 loop: CASSPPTSSGGELFF. CDR3 DNA sequence: TGTGCCAGCTCACCACCGACTAGCTCAGGCGGGGAGCTGTTTTTT.

This clonotype was found many times. The chain carries TRBV5-1 and TRBJ2-7; D might be TRBD1 (5 bases). The CDR3 length is 15 residues. The V gene's germline CDR1 is SGHRS and CDR2 YFSETQ. V lost 0 bases and J 3 bases, leaving 13 bases between the germline ends. Written as DNA, the CDR3 is TGCGCCAGCAGCTTGGTGACAGCGCCCGGCTACGAGCAGTACTTC. This codes for CASSLVTAPGYEQYF.

This clonotype showed up many times. V is TRBV13 and J is TRBJ1-5; D is possibly TRBD1 (6 bases). CDR1 is PRHDT and CDR2 is FYEKMQ in the germline V gene (reference sequence). The CDR3 extends over 16 amino acids. V was clipped by 3 bases and J by 3 bases, with 15 bases between them. This CDR3 is CASSLYPDRVNQPQHF. The CDR3 nucleotides are TGTGCCAGCAGCTTGTATCCGGACAGAGTCAATCAGCCCCAGCATTTT. The full variable domain, rest sourced from reference TRBV13 and TRBJ1-5, is AAGVIQSPRHLIKEKRETATLKCYPIPRHDTVYWYQQGPGQDPQFLISFYEKMQSDKGSIPDRFSAQQFSDYHSELNMSSLELGDSALYFCASSLYPDRVNQPQHFGDGTRLSIL.

This clonotype was counted many times. The chain recombines TRBV7-9 with TRBJ1-6; 7 bases align to TRBD1. The CDR3 covers 16 residues. The ends lost 2 bases at V and 6 bases at J; junction bases unmatched: 7. The V gene's germline CDR1 is SEHNR and CDR2 FQNEAQ (reference sequence). The CDR3 loop reads CASSLTGALGNSPLHF. The CDR3 coding sequence is TGTGCCAGCAGCTTAACAGGGGCGTTGGGTAATTCACCCCTCCACTTT.

The sample holds many counts of this clonotype. The V gene is TRBV20-1, the J gene TRBJ2-2, with unresolved D. V lost 3 bases and J lost 3, with 5 bases in between. The CDR3 runs 12 residues. In germline, CDR1 is DFQATT, CDR2 SNEGSKA (reference sequence). This chain's CDR3 is CSASSYTGELFF. The CDR3 DNA reads as TGCAGTGCTAGCAGTTACACCGGGGAGCTGTTTTTT.

There are a few counts of this clonotype. V usage is TRBV5-1 and J usage is TRBJ1-1; D is uncertain. From germline, CDR1 is SGHRS and CDR2 YFSETQ. The CDR3 extends over 13 amino acids. V lost 4 bases to trimming and J lost 1 base, with 8 bases between them. The CDR3 sequence is CASSPLSNTEAFF. The DNA of the CDR3 is TGCGCCAGCAGCCCACTGTCGAACACTGAAGCTTTCTTT.

The table lists this clonotype with many counts. The gene calls are TRBV20-1 and TRBJ2-1; D is ambiguous. Germline CDR1 DFQATT, CDR2 SNEGSKA (reference sequence). The CDR3 has 11 residues. Trimming removed 5 bases from V and 3 bases from J, with 5 bases in between. For the CDR3, the DNA is TGCAGTGCTGCAGACTACAATGAGCAGTTCTTC. Its translation: CSAADYNEQFF.

Turning to this clonotype: A much larger clone sits a single nucleotide away, making a read error possible. J is TRBJ2-2 and V is TRBV6-5; D not certain. Germline V gene lookup returns CDR1 MNHEY and CDR2 SVGAGI. This CDR3 has 12 residues. CDR3 bases: TGTGCCGGCAGGATGAGTACCGGGGAGCTGTTTTTT. It translates to CAGRMSTGELFF.

This clonotype was counted many times. The chain carries TRBV7-9 and TRBJ2-1; no clear D. CDR1 SEHNR and CDR2 FQNEAQ come from the germline V gene (reference sequence). V lost 5 bases and J lost 0, with 17 bases in between. This CDR3 region has 17 residues. The CDR3 nucleotides are TGTGCCAGCAGCGGATTTATGGGCGGTAGCTCCTACAATGAGCAGTTCTTC. It codes for CASSGFMGGSSYNEQFF.

This clonotype was counted many times. This chain joins TRBV12-3 or TRBV12-4 and TRBJ1-5, with no clear D. Trimming stripped 7 bases from V and 5 bases from J, with 12 bases between. The CDR3 length is 13 residues. The CDR3 reads CASTGRKDQPQHF. In DNA form, the CDR3 reads TGTGCCAGCACCGGACGGAAAGATCAGCCCCAGCATTTT.

This clonotype occurred many times. The chain couples TRBV20-1 to TRBJ2-6; D remains unclear. V lost 5 bases and J 2 bases, leaving 13 bases between the germline ends. The germline gives CDR1 DFQATT, CDR2 SNEGSKA (reference sequence). The CDR3 loop spans 15 amino acids. CDR3 bases: TGCAGTGCTGATTTGTGGGAACCTGGGGCCAACGTCCTGACTTTC. Residues: CSADLWEPGANVLTF.